Each of the 20 T cell receptor beta chains below was sequenced from the same sample in a study of identifying expanded T cells in peripheral blood (dated by TCRdb to the late 2010s). Library preparation used the immunoSEQ multiplex PCR assay. This immuneACCESS table, as held by TCRdb, lists in-frame sequences with V and J called but not all clones. Of the missing ones, under half trace to an unresolved V gene in checked studies; the others have no known cause. The table for this sample lists around 81,000 clones; 70% to 90% of them were counted only once. Jointly, the top ten make up around 4% of the sample. Specimen: blood. The source is a person between 18 and 75 years old in good health.

This chain joins TRBV4-3 and TRBJ1-2, with D possibly being TRBD1 (6 bases). CDR3 size: 17 residues. The V end was cut by 6 bases, the J end by 0 bases, with 20 bases between. Germline V gene sequence: CDR1 LGHNA, CDR2 YSLEER. DNA for the CDR3: TGCGCCAGCAGGGATTCGCTGACAGGTCGGGCTAACTATGGCTACACCTTC. It specifies CASRDSLTGRANYGYTF.

The J gene is TRBJ2-7, the V gene TRBV5-4; TRBD1 matches 7 bases. Germline loops: CDR1 SGHNT, CDR2 YYREEE (reference sequence). The CDR3 spans 14 residues. V was pared by 0 bases and J by 4 bases, with 4 bases of the junction left unmatched. CDR3 protein: CASSLERGRYEQYF. CDR3 in DNA: TGTGCCAGCAGCTTGGAGAGGGGGCGATACGAGCAGTACTTC.

This chain links TRBV19 with TRBJ1-1; no definite D call. This CDR3 is 13 amino acids long. Germline loops: CDR1 LNHDA, CDR2 SQIVND (reference sequence). V was shortened by 5 bases and J by 2 bases, with 9 bases between the two germline ends. The CDR3 DNA reads TGTGCCAGTAGTCTCACCGACAACACTGAAGCTTTCTTT. Its translation is CASSLTDNTEAFF.

The CDR3 protein is CASSESRLAGTDTQYF. CDR3 sequence (DNA): TGTGCCAGCAGTGAATCCCGACTAGCGGGGACAGATACGCAGTATTTT. The chain carries TRBV6-1 and TRBJ2-3; 11 nucleotides align to TRBD2. Germline-derived CDR1 and CDR2 are MNHNS and SASEGT. The CDR3 has 16 residues. The J segment lost 3 bases and the V segment lost 2 bases, leaving 4 bases of the junction unmatched.

The genes are TRBV6-6 and TRBJ2-3; D gene ambiguous. Trimming removed 0 bases at V and 4 bases at J, with 11 bases between. Germline-derived CDR1 and CDR2 are MNHNY and SVGAGI (reference sequence). CDR3 size: 15 residues. CDR3 nucleotides: TGTGCCAGCAGTTACTCGACGGTAGGCGCAGATACGCAGTATTTT. This translates into CASSYSTVGADTQYF.

This clone was observed a handful of times. The chain combines TRBV7-2 with TRBJ1-1; no clear D gene. The CDR3 runs 11 residues. Per the germline V gene, CDR1 is SGHTA and CDR2 is FQGNSA. Trimming left V 3 bases short and J 4 bases short, with 3 bases between. CDR3 protein: CASSFFTEAFF. The CDR3 coding sequence is TGTGCCAGCAGCTTTTTCACTGAAGCTTTCTTT.

This clone has a handful of counts. The genes are TRBV9 and TRBJ2-1, with 11 nucleotides matching TRBD2. V lost 5 bases and J lost 9; bases outside the gene matches: 7. From germline, CDR1 is SGDLS and CDR2 YYNGEE. This CDR3 has 14 amino acids. CDR3 sequence reads: CASSSGGVFSEQFF. For the CDR3, the DNA is TGTGCCAGCAGTAGCGGGGGGGTATTCTCTGAGCAGTTCTTC.

A note on this clone: The sample holds other DNA sequences that translate to the same CDR3. This chain uses TRBV6-5 with TRBJ2-7; D tentatively reads TRBD1 or TRBD2 (5 bases each). CDR1 and CDR2 from the germline V gene are MNHEY and SVGAGI. The CDR3 runs to 14 residues. The V and J ends lost 6 bases and 6 bases respectively, with 18 bases between them. Here the CDR3 reads CASRPTGTRREQYF. DNA for the CDR3: TGTGCCAGCAGACCAACCGGGACCCGACGCGAGCAGTACTTC.

V and J are TRBV7-6 and TRBJ2-5, with D tentatively TRBD2 (5 bases). The CDR3 covers 15 residues. Germline V gene data show CDR1 as SGHVS and CDR2 as FNYEAQ. The ends were cut back, 1 base at V and 5 bases at J, with 14 bases in the middle. The CDR3 protein is CASSLEVPGYETQYF. CDR3 sequence (DNA): TGTGCCAGCAGCTTAGAGGTTCCGGGGTATGAGACCCAGTACTTC.

This chain links TRBV7-2 with TRBJ2-7; no clear D. Germline V lookup: CDR1 SGHTA, CDR2 FQGNSA. This CDR3 is built from 15 residues. V gave up 0 bases and J gave up 1 base, with 10 bases separating them. The CDR3 sequence is CASSLALTQSYEQYF. For the CDR3, the DNA is TGTGCCAGCAGCTTAGCTCTGACCCAATCCTACGAGCAGTACTTC.

The V gene is TRBV5-4, the J gene TRBJ2-3; TRBD1 might be the D (7 bases). Trimming cost V 4 bases and J 3 bases, with 12 bases left between them. Germline V CDR1 and CDR2: SGHNT, YYREEE (reference sequence). The length of the CDR3 is 14 residues. As DNA, the CDR3 is TGTGCCAGCAGCCGCGGGACAGAGACAGATACGCAGTATTTT. Its protein product is CASSRGTETDTQYF.

The chain couples TRBV7-9 to TRBJ2-3, with D unresolved. Germline V gene lookup returns CDR1 SEHNR and CDR2 FQNEAQ (reference sequence). The CDR3 consists of 12 residues. Trimming stripped 5 bases from V and 4 bases from J, with 7 bases between. CDR3: CASSPLADTQYF. The CDR3 bases are TGTGCCAGCAGCCCCTTAGCAGATACGCAGTATTTT.

This chain uses TRBV18 with TRBJ1-1; D might be TRBD1 (6 bases). The CDR3 runs 16 residues. The V end was cut by 6 bases, the J end by 5 bases, with 22 bases between. Germline V gene sequence: CDR1 KGHSH, CDR2 LQKENI. The DNA for the CDR3 is TGTGCCAGCTCCACCAACGGAGGGGGATTGGCAACTGAAGCTTTCTTT. Protein: CASSTNGGGLATEAFF.

This clone was picked up one time. CDR3 in amino acids: CASSPTAHGRTGRAGELFF. The CDR3 coding sequence is TGCGCCAGCAGTCCCACTGCACATGGACGGACAGGGCGCGCCGGGGAGCTGTTTTTT. The rearrangement uses TRBV4-1 and TRBJ2-2; 8 bases align to TRBD1. The CDR3 extends over 19 amino acids. The trim removed 6 bases at V and 6 bases at J, leaving 21 bases unmatched. Germline CDR1 MGHRA, CDR2 YSYEKL.

The sample holds a few counts of this clone. This sequence joins TRBV5-1 and TRBJ1-6; 10 bases are shared with TRBD1. Germline CDR1 reads SGHRS; CDR2 reads YFSETQ. This CDR3 comprises 14 residues. Trimming cost V 4 bases and J 8 bases; bases outside gene matches: 3. CDR3 protein: CASSTGQGDSPLHF. Here the CDR3 DNA reads TGCGCCAGCAGCACCGGACAGGGGGATTCACCCCTCCACTTT. Full variable domain (remainder filled in from reference TRBV5-1 and TRBJ1-6): KAGVTQTPRYLIKTRGQQVTLSCSPISGHRSVSWYQQTPGQGLQFLFEYFSETQRNKGNFPGRFSGRQFSNSRSEMNVSTLELGDSALYLCASSTGQGDSPLHFGNGTRLTVT.

This chain links TRBV7-2 with TRBJ2-5; D not resolved. The V end was cut by 4 bases, the J end by 4 bases, with 10 bases between. This CDR3 has 13 residues. Germline CDR1 is SGHTA and CDR2 is FQGNSA. CDR3: CASSSGQGETQYF. The CDR3 DNA follows: TGTGCCAGCAGCTCTGGTCAAGGAGAGACCCAGTACTTC.

V and J are TRBV5-4 and TRBJ2-3; TRBD2 matches at 10 bases. The ends lost 1 base at V and 4 bases at J; junction bases unmatched: 3. Germline CDR1 is SGHNT and CDR2 is YYREEE (reference sequence). The CDR3 has 15 amino acids. In DNA form, the CDR3 reads TGTGCCAGCAGCTTGACAGCGGGGGGGCCAGATACGCAGTATTTT. It codes for CASSLTAGGPDTQYF.

The chain carries TRBV4-3 and TRBJ2-2; either TRBD1 or TRBD2 may fit D (5 bases each). This CDR3 is built from 16 residues. CDR1 and CDR2 (germline): LGHNA, YSLEER. V gave up 4 bases and J gave up 6 bases, with 18 bases separating them. The CDR3 DNA reads TGCGCCAGCAGCCTCGGCGATGAGAGGGGCCCCGGGGAGCTGTTTTTT. It translates to CASSLGDERGPGELFF.

V gene TRBV19 combines with J gene TRBJ2-2; TRBD2 matches at 7 bases. From germline, CDR1 is LNHDA and CDR2 SQIVND (reference sequence). Germline trimming cut 5 bases from V and 6 bases from J; bases unmatched to any gene: 18. The CDR3 is 18 residues long. CDR3: CASSARTRLGGEPGELFF. The CDR3, as DNA: TGTGCCAGTAGTGCACGGACAAGATTGGGGGGGGAACCCGGGGAGCTGTTTTTT.

J is TRBJ2-5 and V is TRBV7-9, with a weak D call TRBD2 (5 bases). The V end was cut by 3 bases, the J end by 5 bases, with 13 bases between. CDR3 length equals 14 residues. Germline CDR1 SEHNR, CDR2 FQNEAQ (reference sequence). This CDR3 is CASSFSRGSETQYF. In DNA form, the CDR3 reads TGTGCCAGCAGCTTTTCCCGAGGGTCGGAGACCCAGTACTTC.